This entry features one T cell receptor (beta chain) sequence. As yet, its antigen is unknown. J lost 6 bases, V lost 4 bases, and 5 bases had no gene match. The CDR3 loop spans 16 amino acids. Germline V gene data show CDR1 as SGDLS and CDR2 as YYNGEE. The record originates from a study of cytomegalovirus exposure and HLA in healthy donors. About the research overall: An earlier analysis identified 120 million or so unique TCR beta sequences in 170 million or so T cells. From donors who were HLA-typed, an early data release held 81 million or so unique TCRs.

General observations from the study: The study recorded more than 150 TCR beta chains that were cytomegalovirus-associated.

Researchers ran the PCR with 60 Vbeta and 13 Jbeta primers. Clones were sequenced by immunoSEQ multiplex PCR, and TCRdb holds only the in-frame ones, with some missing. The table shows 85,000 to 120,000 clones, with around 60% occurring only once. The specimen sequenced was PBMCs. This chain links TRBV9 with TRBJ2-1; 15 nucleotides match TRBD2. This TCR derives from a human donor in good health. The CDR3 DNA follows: TGTGCCAGCAGCCCACAGGGACTAGCGGGAGGCAATGAGCAGTTCTTC. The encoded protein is CASSPQGLAGGNEQFF.